This entry lists 29 T cell receptor beta chains sequenced from one sample in a study of blood T cells in healthy people across ages. Together with a sample-barcoded 5' primer, a J-beta primer mix was included in a second PCR lasting 7 to 11 cycles. TCRdb reanalysed the 5' RACE reads using MiXCR and keeps one entry per CDR3 protein. The table has approximately 820,000 distinct CDR3 sequences, approximately 44% seen once; the top ten hold nearly 20%. The sequenced sample consisted of blood. These receptors were obtained from a man aged 55-75 years in good health.

This chain connects TRBV7-8 to TRBJ2-4; 8 bases align to TRBD1. The DNA end is more similar to TRBJ2-5, so the J call may be wrong. From germline, CDR1 is SGHVS and CDR2 FQNEAQ. The CDR3 has 17 amino acids. The CDR3 nucleotides read TGTGCCAGCAGCTTAGGTGTCACAGGGGGGAGGCAAGAGACCCAGTACTTC. It specifies CASSLGVTGGRQETQYF.

This chain joins TRBV6-4 and TRBJ2-7; TRBD1 matches at 9 bases. The J call may be wrong; the DNA end is better matched by TRBJ2-4. The CDR3 length is 16 residues. CDR1 is MRHNA, CDR2 SNTAGT, per germline. The CDR3 nucleotides read TGTGCCAGCAGTCCGTGGAGGGGACAGGGTTGGGACATTCAGTACTTC. It is translated as CASSPWRGQGWDIQYF.

Turning to this clonotype: A read error may explain this, as a much larger clone is one base away. No conserved phenylalanine or tryptophan is present at the end of the CDR3, so a read error is the likely explanation. The rearrangement links TRBV29-1 to TRBJ2-7, with a weak D call TRBD2 (6 bases). The V gene lost 7 bases and the J gene lost 2 bases, with 12 bases spanning the gap. The CDR3 is 12 residues long. Germline V gene data show CDR1 as SQVTM and CDR2 as ANQGSEA. Written as DNA, the CDR3 is TGCAGCGGGGGACTGAACGCCTACGAGCAGTACTTG. Translated, it gives CSGGLNAYEQYL.

Turning to this clonotype: A much more abundant neighbour one base away suggests this may be a read error. This chain links TRBV3-1 with TRBJ1-5, with D tentatively TRBD1 (5 bases). CDR3 length: 15 amino acids. Looked up from germline, CDR1 is LGHDT and CDR2 is YNNKEL (reference sequence). Trimming stripped 4 bases from V and 4 bases from J, with 14 bases between. The CDR3 is CASSRGRGGNQPQHF. The CDR3 DNA reads TGTGCCAGCAGCCGAGGGCGGGGGGGGAATCAGCCCCAGCATTTT.

This chain links TRBV7-9 with TRBJ1-3; D unresolved. This CDR3 has 15 amino acids. CDR1 SEHNR and CDR2 FQNEAQ come from the germline V gene (reference sequence). V lost 1 base, J lost 4 bases, and 11 bases lay in between. For the CDR3, the DNA is TGTGCCAGCAGCTTAGAAGGCAAAGCAGGAAACACCATATATTTT. Amino acids: CASSLEGKAGNTIYF. The full variable domain, rest sourced from reference TRBV7-9 and TRBJ1-3, is DTGVSQNPRHKITKRGQNVTFRCDPISEHNRLYWYRQTLGQGPEFLTYFQNEAQLEKSRLLSDRFSAERPKGSFSTLEIQRTEQGDSAMYLCASSLEGKAGNTIYFGEGSWLTVV.

The chain uses TRBV20-1 and TRBJ1-2; D call uncertain. Germline loops: CDR1 DFQATT, CDR2 SNEGSKA (reference sequence). Trimming took off 2 bases at V and 4 bases at J, with 8 bases between the two ends. The CDR3 covers 12 residues. The CDR3 loop is CSARLPAYGYTF. CDR3 nucleotide sequence: TGCAGTGCTAGATTGCCCGCCTATGGCTACACCTTC.

This clonotype turned up a few times. The chain carries TRBV4-1 and TRBJ2-4; D call uncertain. The CDR3 is 13 amino acids. In germline, CDR1 is MGHRA, CDR2 YSYEKL. V lost 1 base to trimming and J lost 13 bases, with 14 bases between them. The CDR3 reads CASSQVQAPKQYF. The CDR3 DNA reads as TGCGCCAGCAGCCAAGTTCAAGCCCCCAAGCAGTACTTC.

This rearrangement joins TRBV25-1 to TRBJ1-6, with 8 bases lining up with TRBD1. The CDR3 runs to 15 residues. Per germline, CDR1 MGHDK and CDR2 SYGVNS. V dropped 4 bases and J dropped 5; count of bases not matched to a gene: 4. The CDR3 DNA sequence: TGTGCCAGCAGTGCCATGGACAGGGATAATTCACCCCTCCACTTT. As protein: CASSAMDRDNSPLHF.

This clonotype was counted a few times. V gene TRBV11-2 combines with J gene TRBJ1-2; D not certain. Germline loops: CDR1 SGHAT, CDR2 FQNNGV. The CDR3 contains 13 residues. V was cut by 1 base and J by 7 bases, with 10 bases left in between. The CDR3 bases are TGTGCCAGCAGCTTAGCGGGGAGCTTTGGCTACACCTTC. Translated: CASSLAGSFGYTF.

The J gene is TRBJ2-3, the V gene TRBV2, with 8 bases matching TRBD2. V lost 6 bases to trimming and J lost 1 base; unmatched junction nucleotides: 3. The germline gives CDR1 SNHLY, CDR2 FYNNEI. The CDR3 has 14 residues. In DNA, the CDR3 is TGTGCCAGCAGGATACTAGCGGGCACAGATACGCAGTATTTT. Its protein is CASRILAGTDTQYF. Combining the CDR3 with reference TRBV2 and TRBJ2-3 gives the whole variable domain EPEVTQTPSHQVTQMGQEVILRCVPISNHLYFYWYRQILGQKVEFLVSFYNNEISEKSEIFDDQFSVERPDGSNFTLKIRSTKLEDSAMYFCASRILAGTDTQYFGPGTRLTVL.

The V gene is TRBV20-1, the J gene TRBJ1-4, with D possibly matching TRBD1 (5 bases). Germline CDR1 is DFQATT and CDR2 is SNEGSKA (reference sequence). CDR3 size: 15 residues. Trimming took 5 bases from V and 6 from J, leaving 19 bases between them. The CDR3: CSARSDSMEYEKLFF. The CDR3, as DNA: TGCAGTGCTCGAAGTGACAGCATGGAGTATGAAAAACTGTTTTTT.

The rearrangement joins TRBV24-1 to TRBJ2-3; D is ambiguous. This CDR3 region has 16 residues. Trimming pared 3 bases from V and 3 bases from J, leaving 15 bases between. In germline, CDR1 is KGHDR, CDR2 SFDVKD. This CDR3 reads CATSDIVKSRTDTQYF. The CDR3 coding sequence is TGTGCCACCAGTGATATTGTAAAGAGTAGAACAGATACGCAGTATTTT.

CDR3 coding DNA: TGCAGCGTTCAGGGGACCGGAGATACGCAGTATTTT. This encodes CSVQGTGDTQYF. The chain joins TRBV29-1 to TRBJ2-3; the D gene is possibly TRBD1 (6 bases). Per the germline V gene, CDR1 is SQVTM and CDR2 is ANQGSEA. This CDR3 is built from 12 residues. The ends were cut back, 5 bases at V and 5 bases at J, with 11 bases in the middle.

This rearrangement joins TRBV24-1 to TRBJ2-5, with TRBD1 matching over 9 bases. TRBJ2-7 matches the DNA end more closely, so the J call is doubtful. Per germline, CDR1 KGHDR and CDR2 SFDVKD. This CDR3 comprises 15 residues. The CDR3 region has the DNA TGTGCCACCAGTGACCCGGGACAGGGCGACACCGAGCAGTACTTC. It specifies CATSDPGQGDTEQYF.

This clonotype has more than one count but fewer than ten. The chain has TRBV9 and TRBJ1-2; possible D gene TRBD1, 6 bases. This CDR3 contains 16 residues. Deletions cut 4 bases from V and 1 base from J, with 17 bases between. Germline values: CDR1 SGDLS, CDR2 YYNGEE. The CDR3 DNA is TGTGCCAGCAGCTCACATCCAAGGACAGATAACTATGGCTACACCTTC. Translation: CASSSHPRTDNYGYTF.

The chain has TRBV14 and TRBJ2-6; D remains ambiguous. Germline CDR1 is SGHDN and CDR2 is FVKESK. The CDR3 is 16 amino acids. V was trimmed by 1 base and J by 0 bases, leaving 7 bases between them. CDR3 amino acids: CASSQGVLSGANVLTF. The CDR3 DNA is TGTGCCAGCAGCCAAGGGGTACTCTCTGGGGCCAACGTCCTGACTTTC.

This clonotype was found a few times. The chain couples TRBV27 to TRBJ2-3; perhaps TRBD2 as D (6 bases). The germline gives CDR1 MNHEY, CDR2 SMNVEV (reference sequence). Trimming left V 2 bases short and J 5 bases short, with 17 bases between. CDR3 length: 16 residues. This CDR3 is CASSLVYGQEGDTQYF. The DNA for the CDR3 is TGTGCCAGCAGTTTAGTCTATGGGCAGGAGGGAGATACGCAGTATTTT.

This clonotype was observed a handful of times. The V and J genes are TRBV10-3 and TRBJ1-2, with TRBD1 matching over 8 bases. The CDR3 extends over 14 amino acids. CDR1 is ENHRY, CDR2 SYGVKD, per germline. The trim removed 10 bases at V and 5 bases at J, leaving 12 bases unmatched. The CDR3 loop reads CATGSGQDPYGYTF. DNA of the CDR3: TGTGCCACCGGATCGGGACAGGACCCTTATGGCTACACCTTC.

With regard to this clonotype: This clone may be a read error of a much larger clone one base away. The chain has TRBV9 and TRBJ2-3, with TRBD1 identical over 10 bases. Germline CDR1 is SGDLS and CDR2 is YYNGEE. J was trimmed by 4 bases and V by 3 bases; bases with no gene match: 2. This CDR3 region has 14 residues. The CDR3 loop reads CASSAGQGADTQYF. The CDR3 region has the DNA TGTGCCAGCAGCGCCGGACAGGGGGCAGATACGCAGTATTTT.

J is TRBJ2-2 and V is TRBV3-1, with 9 nucleotides matching TRBD2. With 2 bases clipped from V and 8 bases from J, the junction kept 15 bases outside the gene matches. Germline CDR1 reads LGHDT; CDR2 reads YNNKEL (reference sequence). This CDR3 has 18 amino acids. The CDR3 sequence: CASSQFLLAGPRAGELFF. The DNA for the CDR3 is TGTGCCAGCAGCCAATTCTTACTAGCGGGCCCTAGGGCGGGGGAGCTGTTTTTT.

With regard to this clonotype: A much larger clone lies a single base off, so this may be a read error. The chain couples TRBV7-2 to TRBJ2-7, with no clear D. The germline V and J ends were trimmed by 5 bases and 7 bases, with 15 bases remaining between them. The germline V gene encodes CDR1 SGHTA and CDR2 FQGNSA. The CDR3 runs to 13 residues. The CDR3 region is CASSTSRQNEQYF. CDR3 nucleotide sequence: TGTGCCAGCAGCACCAGCCGCCAGAATGAGCAGTACTTC.

J is TRBJ1-2 and V is TRBV14; no firm D call. V was pared by 0 bases and J by 6 bases, with 8 bases between. CDR3 length: 13 residues. CDR1 SGHDN and CDR2 FVKESK come from the germline V gene. The CDR3 loop reads CASSQDGGDGYTF. For the CDR3, the DNA is TGTGCCAGCAGCCAAGATGGAGGTGATGGCTACACCTTC.

J is TRBJ2-3 and V is TRBV10-3; the D call may be TRBD1 or TRBD2 (6 bases each). This CDR3 contains 16 residues. Germline V CDR1 and CDR2: ENHRY, SYGVKD. With 3 bases removed from V and 2 bases from J, the gap between germline ends came to 15 bases. CDR3 in DNA: TGTGCCATCAGTGAACCGGGACCGGGGGCCACAGATACGCAGTATTTT. Its protein is CAISEPGPGATDTQYF.

The chain links TRBV7-3 to TRBJ2-3; D is tentatively TRBD1 or TRBD2 (5 bases each). CDR1 is SGHTA and CDR2 is FQGTGA in the germline V gene. The CDR3 is made up of 15 amino acids. V was shortened by 5 bases and J by 2 bases, with 14 bases between the two germline ends. In nucleotides, the CDR3 is TGTGCCAGCAGCAGACGGGAAGGGGACACAGATACGCAGTATTTT. Translating gives CASSRREGDTDTQYF.

Turning to this clonotype: It may be a read error: a sequence one base away is much more abundant. This chain uses TRBV7-2 with TRBJ2-5, with a possible D match to TRBD2 (5 bases). CDR1 and CDR2 (germline): SGHTA, FQGNSA. The CDR3 extends over 14 amino acids. V lost 5 bases to trimming and J lost 5 bases, with 15 bases between them. CDR3 nucleotides: TGTGCCAGCAGCCCGGGTCGGGGATGGGAGACCCAGTACTTC. Amino acid sequence: CASSPGRGWETQYF.

V and J are TRBV6-1 and TRBJ1-2, with a weak D call TRBD1 (6 bases). The CDR3 extends over 15 amino acids. From germline, CDR1 is MNHNS and CDR2 SASEGT. V was cut by 1 base and J by 8 bases, with 17 bases left in between. The CDR3 is CASSEDGRGFGGYTF. The DNA of the CDR3 is TGTGCCAGCAGTGAAGACGGCAGGGGATTTGGGGGCTACACCTTC.

This clonotype was recorded a few times. V and J are TRBV6-6 and TRBJ2-4; D call uncertain. The J call may be faulty, since TRBJ2-7 better matches the DNA end. Looked up from germline, CDR1 is MNHNY and CDR2 is SVGAGI (reference sequence). The CDR3 totals 13 residues. CDR3 protein: CASSYKDNYEQYF. The CDR3 nucleotides are TGTGCCAGCAGTTACAAGGATAACTACGAGCAGTACTTC.

This clonotype has just a few counts. The chain links TRBV7-6 to TRBJ2-5; perhaps TRBD1 as D (6 bases). Per germline, CDR1 SGHVS and CDR2 FNYEAQ. This CDR3 comprises 14 residues. V dropped 1 base and J dropped 5 bases, with 11 bases sitting between them. In DNA form, the CDR3 reads TGTGCCAGCAGCTTAGTGGCAGGGGACGAGACCCAGTACTTC. This encodes CASSLVAGDETQYF.

This clonotype turned up a few times. V gene TRBV5-6 combines with J gene TRBJ2-3; a weak D match, TRBD1 (6 bases). Per the germline V gene, CDR1 is SGHDT and CDR2 is YYEEEE. The CDR3 is made up of 16 amino acids. The V end was cut by 2 bases, the J end by 2 bases, with 15 bases between. The chain's CDR3 is CASSFTGMVHTDTQYF. CDR3 DNA sequence: TGTGCCAGCAGCTTCACAGGGATGGTGCACACAGATACGCAGTATTTT.